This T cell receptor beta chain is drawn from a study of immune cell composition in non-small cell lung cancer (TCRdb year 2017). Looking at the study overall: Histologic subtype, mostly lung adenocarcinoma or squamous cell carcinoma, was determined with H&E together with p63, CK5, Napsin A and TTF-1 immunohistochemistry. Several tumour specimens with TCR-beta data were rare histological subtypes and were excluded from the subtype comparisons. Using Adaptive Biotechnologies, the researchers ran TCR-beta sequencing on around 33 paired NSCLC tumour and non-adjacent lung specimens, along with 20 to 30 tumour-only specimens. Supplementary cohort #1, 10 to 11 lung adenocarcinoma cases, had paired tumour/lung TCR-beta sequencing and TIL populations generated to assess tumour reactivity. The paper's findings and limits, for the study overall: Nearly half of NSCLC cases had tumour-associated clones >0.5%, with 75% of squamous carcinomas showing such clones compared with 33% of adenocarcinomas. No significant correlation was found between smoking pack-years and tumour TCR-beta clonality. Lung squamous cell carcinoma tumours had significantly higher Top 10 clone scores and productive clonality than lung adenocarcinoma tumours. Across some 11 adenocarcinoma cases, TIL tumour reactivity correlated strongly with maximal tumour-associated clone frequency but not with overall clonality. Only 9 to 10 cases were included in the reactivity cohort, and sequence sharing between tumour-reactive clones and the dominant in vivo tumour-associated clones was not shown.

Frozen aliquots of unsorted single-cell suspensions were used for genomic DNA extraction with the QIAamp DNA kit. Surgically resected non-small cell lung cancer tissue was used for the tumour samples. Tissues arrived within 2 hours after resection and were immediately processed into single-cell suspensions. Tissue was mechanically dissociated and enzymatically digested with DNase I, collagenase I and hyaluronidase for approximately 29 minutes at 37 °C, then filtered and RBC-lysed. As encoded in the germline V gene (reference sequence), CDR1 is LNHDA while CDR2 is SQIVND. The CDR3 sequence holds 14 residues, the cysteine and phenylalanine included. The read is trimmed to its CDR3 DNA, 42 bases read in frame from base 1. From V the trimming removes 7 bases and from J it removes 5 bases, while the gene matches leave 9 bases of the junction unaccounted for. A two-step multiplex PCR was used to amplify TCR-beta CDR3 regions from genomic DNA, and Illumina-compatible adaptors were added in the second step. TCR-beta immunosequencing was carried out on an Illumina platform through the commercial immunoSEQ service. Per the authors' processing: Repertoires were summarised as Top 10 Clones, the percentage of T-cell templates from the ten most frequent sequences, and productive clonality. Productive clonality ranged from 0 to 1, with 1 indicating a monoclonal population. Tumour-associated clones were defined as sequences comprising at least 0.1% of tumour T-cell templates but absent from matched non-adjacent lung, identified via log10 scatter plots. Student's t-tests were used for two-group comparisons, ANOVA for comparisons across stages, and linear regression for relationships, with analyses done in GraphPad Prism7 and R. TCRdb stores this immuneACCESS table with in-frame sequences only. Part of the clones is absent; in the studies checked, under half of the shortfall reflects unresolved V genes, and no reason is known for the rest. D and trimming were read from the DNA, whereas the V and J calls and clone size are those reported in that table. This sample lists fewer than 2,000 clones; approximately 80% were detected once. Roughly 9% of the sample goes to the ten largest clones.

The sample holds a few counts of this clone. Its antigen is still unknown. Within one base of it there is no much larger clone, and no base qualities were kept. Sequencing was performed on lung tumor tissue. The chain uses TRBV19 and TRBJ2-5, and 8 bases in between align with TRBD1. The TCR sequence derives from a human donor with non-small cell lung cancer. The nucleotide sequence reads TGTGCCAGTAAGGGCCCAGGGGGCTTGGAGACCCAGTACTTC. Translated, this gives CASKGPGGLETQYF.